This T cell receptor beta chain is drawn from a study of T cells in localized non-small cell lung cancer. J lost 3 bases, V lost 5 bases, and 4 bases had no gene match. The CDR3 loop spans 13 amino acids. CDR1 and CDR2 from the germline V gene are MNHGY and SAAAGT. The method was immunoSEQ multiplex PCR; TCRdb's version includes in-frame clones alone and lacks a portion of them. Of about 4,800 clones listed, 30% to 35% are singletons. This clone was seen more than once but under ten times. The antigen remains unidentified. Whole-study results and caveats: Adjacent lung tissue had a median around 57 of the top 100 clones found in the tumor.

The sequence derives from a male donor older than 55 with stage III lung adenocarcinoma. This chain links TRBV6-8 with TRBJ2-7, with TRBD2 matching over 7 bases. The sample was lung tumor tissue, taken before any cancer treatment. In nucleotides, the CDR3 is TGTGCCAGCAGTCGGGGGGTCGGCTACGAGCAGTACTTC. Translation: CASSRGVGYEQYF.